The sequence of this T cell receptor beta chain was determined in a study of blood T cell repertoires in COVID-19. As for the study in general: The cDNA or gDNA used as material had been derived from T cells, B-cell-depleted T cells, or PBMCs.

Study processing details: By means of reference gene primer amplification, nucleated cell counts were estimated. Sequenced by immunoSEQ multiplex PCR; TCRdb stores in-frame clones only, minus some. V, J and clone size derive from that table, while D and trimming were established from the DNA sequence. The table has hundreds of thousands of clones, roughly nine tenths seen once. The Seattle site enrolled patients during active infection and followed them longitudinally. The sample comprised peripheral blood. This clonotype originated in a man aged 60 to 75 with COVID-19, enrolled during active disease.

CDR3 nucleotide sequence: TGTGCCAGCAGCCCCGGGACAGGGGGCGAGGTTGGTGAAAAACTGTTTTTT. As protein: CASSPGTGGEVGEKLFF. This chain uses TRBV3-1 (or the pseudogene TRBV3-2) with TRBJ1-4; 12 bases align to TRBD1. Trimming at V came to 4 bases and at J to 7 bases, leaving 10 bases not matched to a gene. The germline V gene encodes CDR1 LGHDT and CDR2 YNNKEL (reference sequence). This CDR3 comprises 17 residues.